Listed here are 21 T cell receptor beta chains from one sample, sequenced in a study of STAT3 mutations in large granular lymphocyte leukemia. Points from the study as a whole: Every T-cell large granular lymphocyte leukemia patient had at least one immunodominant TCR beta clonotype.

Profiling relied on immunoSEQ multiplex PCR, and the TCRdb table lists in-frame clones only, not all of them. This table has approximately 27,000 clones, roughly 80% appearing once. Their antigen targets remain unknown. Source material: peripheral blood mononuclear cells. The receptors were gathered from a woman between 45 and 60 years old with T-cell large granular lymphocyte leukemia. Some clones in this sample may be carry-over from other donors' samples.

This chain links TRBV19 with TRBJ2-7; 7 nucleotides match TRBD2. Germline-derived CDR1 and CDR2 are LNHDA and SQIVND (reference sequence). V lost 5 bases to trimming and J lost 2 bases; unmatched junction nucleotides: 9. The CDR3 is 15 amino acids. The CDR3 DNA sequence: TGTGCCAGTAGTTCGGCTAGCGGAGGTACCTACGAGCAGTACTTC. Translation: CASSSASGGTYEQYF.

The J gene is TRBJ2-2, the V gene TRBV13; D gene unclear. The CDR3 length is 15 residues. Trimming took 4 bases from V and 3 from J, leaving 12 bases between them. The germline V gene has CDR1 PRHDT and CDR2 FYEKMQ (reference sequence). DNA of the CDR3: TGTGCCAGCAGCTCCCCTCACGTGGACACCGGGGAGCTGTTTTTT. Its translation: CASSSPHVDTGELFF. Combining the CDR3 with reference TRBV13 and TRBJ2-2 gives the whole variable domain AAGVIQSPRHLIKEKRETATLKCYPIPRHDTVYWYQQGPGQDPQFLISFYEKMQSDKGSIPDRFSAQQFSDYHSELNMSSLELGDSALYFCASSSPHVDTGELFFGEGSRLTVL.

The CDR3 nucleotides read TGTGCCAGCAGCTCTCGGAACGTCGCCTACGAGCAGTACTTC. Residues: CASSSRNVAYEQYF. The chain is built from TRBV7-9 and TRBJ2-7; unclear D gene. V lost 4 bases and J lost 2, with 12 bases in between. The CDR3 spans 14 residues. In germline, CDR1 is SEHNR, CDR2 FQNEAQ (reference sequence).

This chain joins TRBV7-9 and TRBJ1-2; no clear D gene. Germline values: CDR1 SEHNR, CDR2 FQNEAQ (reference sequence). Between the trimmed V and J ends, which lost 1 base and 2 bases, there was a span of 17 bases. There are 17 residues in the CDR3. The CDR3 DNA sequence: TGTGCCAGCAGCTTAGATACGGTCAGGAGGGTGAACTATGGCTACACCTTC. It codes for CASSLDTVRRVNYGYTF.

The V gene is TRBV9, the J gene TRBJ2-3, with 9 bases that match TRBD2. This CDR3 comprises 13 residues. The V segment lost 10 bases and the J segment 4 bases; nucleotides outside the gene matches: 7. Germline V gives CDR1 SGDLS, CDR2 YYNGEE. The CDR3, as DNA: TGTGCCTCCTCCGCGGGAGGGGCAGATACGCAGTATTTT. It yields the protein CASSAGGADTQYF.

The chain links TRBV14 to TRBJ2-7; the match to TRBD2 covers 7 bases. The J segment lost 6 bases and the V segment lost 1 base, leaving 9 bases of the junction unmatched. This CDR3 contains 15 residues. Germline V gene lookup returns CDR1 SGHDN and CDR2 FVKESK. For the CDR3, the DNA is TGTGCCAGCAGCCAAGTCGGACTAGTAAAGGGCGAGCAGTACTTC. It encodes CASSQVGLVKGEQYF.

This clone is a singleton in its sample. The genes are TRBV18 and TRBJ2-1; 14 nucleotides align to TRBD2. Germline CDR1 KGHSH, CDR2 LQKENI. Trimming took 0 bases from V and 10 from J; bases not matched to a gene: 8. The CDR3 is 17 residues long. The DNA of the CDR3 is TGTGCCAGCTCACCACCGGTGACTAGCGGGAGGGCCAGGGAGCAGTTCTTC. This sequence encodes CASSPPVTSGRAREQFF. Full variable domain (missing parts from reference TRBV18 and TRBJ2-1): NAGVMQNPRHLVRRRGQEARLRCSPMKGHSHVYWYRQLPEEGLKFMVYLQKENIIDESGMPKERFSAEFPKEGPSILRIQQVVRGDSAAYFCASSPPVTSGRAREQFFGPGTRLTVL.

This rearrangement joins TRBV5-1 to TRBJ1-2, with 8 bases matching TRBD1. J gave up 8 bases and V 7 bases, and 7 bases lay outside the gene matches. The length of the CDR3 is 12 residues. Germline loops: CDR1 SGHRS, CDR2 YFSETQ. In nucleotides, the CDR3 is TGCGCCAGCCTTGGACAGGGAAACGGCTACACCTTC. Translation gives CASLGQGNGYTF. Looking up the rest from reference TRBV5-1 and TRBJ1-2 gives the full variable domain: KAGVTQTPRYLIKTRGQQVTLSCSPISGHRSVSWYQQTPGQGLQFLFEYFSETQRNKGNFPGRFSGRQFSNSRSEMNVSTLELGDSALYLCASLGQGNGYTFGSGTRLTVV.

This clone was detected a few times. The chain employs TRBV27 and TRBJ1-5; 7 bases match TRBD1. The CDR3 runs to 16 residues. Germline V gene sequence: CDR1 MNHEY, CDR2 SMNVEV (reference sequence). With V trimmed by 5 bases and J by 1 base, 8 bases remained unmatched. The CDR3, as DNA: TGTGCCAGCAGTCCGGGACAGAGTAAAAGCAATCAGCCCCAGCATTTT. It codes for CASSPGQSKSNQPQHF.

This chain links TRBV11-2 with TRBJ2-5, with TRBD2 matching over 9 bases. Germline CDR1 SGHAT, CDR2 FQNNGV. Trimming removed 1 base from V and 5 bases from J; junction bases left unmatched: 5. The CDR3 is 15 residues long. CDR3 coding DNA: TGTGCCAGCAGCTTAGGGGGACTAGCAGGGGAGACCCAGTACTTC. Translation gives CASSLGGLAGETQYF.

V usage is TRBV28 and J usage is TRBJ2-7, with 7 bases aligning to TRBD1. The CDR3 spans 15 residues. CDR1 and CDR2 (germline): MDHEN, SYDVKM. The J segment lost 2 bases and the V segment lost 4 bases, leaving 8 bases of the junction unmatched. DNA for the CDR3: TGTGCCAGCAGTTCACGGACAGGAGGACCCTACGAGCAGTACTTC. Translated: CASSSRTGGPYEQYF.

The chain couples TRBV7-2 to TRBJ1-1, with unresolved D. Germline V CDR1 and CDR2: SGHTA, FQGNSA. The CDR3 spans 14 residues. Trimming pared 1 base from V and 0 bases from J, leaving 6 bases between. This chain's CDR3 is CASSLGRMNTEAFF. The DNA of the CDR3 is TGTGCCAGCAGCTTAGGACGGATGAACACTGAAGCTTTCTTT.

There are a few counts of this clone. The rearrangement joins TRBV9 to TRBJ1-4, with D unresolved. CDR1 is SGDLS and CDR2 is YYNGEE in the germline V gene. Trimming removed 4 bases at V and 6 bases at J, with 10 bases between. This CDR3 has 13 amino acids. The DNA for the CDR3 is TGTGCCAGCAGCCCCGACAACTATGAAAAACTGTTTTTT. This gives the protein CASSPDNYEKLFF.

CDR3 region: CASSLGTGDARGELFF. The CDR3 DNA sequence: TGCGCCAGCAGCTTAGGGACAGGGGACGCCCGCGGGGAGCTGTTTTTT. The J gene is TRBJ2-2, the V gene TRBV5-1, with 10 bases that match TRBD1. V was clipped by 2 bases and J by 7 bases; unmatched bases: 8. The CDR3 loop spans 16 amino acids. The germline V gene encodes CDR1 SGHRS and CDR2 YFSETQ.

The table lists this clone with a few counts. The CDR3 DNA reads TGTGCCAGTAGTCCGGCTGGTTTGAACACTGAAGCTTTCTTT. The encoded protein is CASSPAGLNTEAFF. This rearrangement joins TRBV19 to TRBJ1-1; unclear D gene. In germline, CDR1 is LNHDA, CDR2 SQIVND (reference sequence). V was pared by 5 bases and J by 0 bases, with 10 bases between. This CDR3 has 14 amino acids. The variable domain in full, completed from reference TRBV19 and TRBJ1-1, reads DGGITQSPKYLFRKEGQNVTLSCEQNLNHDAMYWYRQDPGQGLRLIYYSQIVNDFQKGDIAEGYSVSREKKESFPLTVTSAQKNPTAFYLCASSPAGLNTEAFFGQGTRLTVV.

The rearrangement links TRBV28 to TRBJ1-5; D gene unclear. V gave up 1 base and J gave up 5 bases, with 6 bases separating them. There are 13 residues in the CDR3. Germline V CDR1 and CDR2: MDHEN, SYDVKM. The CDR3 is CASSLSPYQPQHF. For the CDR3, the DNA is TGTGCCAGCAGTTTATCCCCCTATCAGCCCCAGCATTTT.

The V call is TRBV2, the J call TRBJ2-1; TRBD2 aligns across 8 bases. This CDR3 is built from 15 residues. The trim removed 4 bases at V and 3 bases at J, leaving 5 bases unmatched. Germline loops: CDR1 SNHLY, CDR2 FYNNEI. The CDR3 coding sequence is TGTGCCAGCAGTGCCACCGGGACTAGCTACAATGAGCAGTTCTTC. It specifies CASSATGTSYNEQFF.

The gene calls are TRBV4-1 and TRBJ2-3; D call uncertain. The CDR3 is 16 amino acids. V lost 0 bases, J lost 1 base, and 11 bases lay in between. CDR1 and CDR2 from the germline V gene are MGHRA and YSYEKL. CDR3 region: CASSQESIGRTDTQYF. Here the CDR3 DNA reads TGCGCCAGCAGCCAAGAAAGTATCGGGCGCACAGATACGCAGTATTTT.

This chain connects TRBV29-1 to TRBJ2-7; D remains ambiguous. Germline CDR1 reads SQVTM; CDR2 reads ANQGSEA. CDR3 length: 13 amino acids. Trimming cost V 7 bases and J 0 bases, with 13 bases left between them. The CDR3 bases are TGCAGCGGGGCAGGTTCCAGCTCCTACGAGCAGTACTTC. Amino acids: CSGAGSSSYEQYF.

The rearrangement uses TRBV5-6 and TRBJ1-2; no clear D gene. Germline V CDR1 and CDR2: SGHDT, YYEEEE. The CDR3 totals 12 residues. Trimming cost V 4 bases and J 8 bases, with 12 bases left between them. CDR3 region: CASSRISSGYTF. CDR3 coding DNA: TGTGCCAGCAGCAGAATATCCAGCGGCTACACCTTC. Variable domain in full (rest from reference TRBV5-6 and TRBJ1-2): DAGVTQSPTHLIKTRGQQVTLRCSPKSGHDTVSWYQQALGQGPQFIFQYYEEEERQRGNFPDRFSGHQFPNYSSELNVNALLLGDSALYLCASSRISSGYTFGSGTRLTVV.

CDR3 in amino acids: CASRWLAGVGGELFF. In nucleotides, the CDR3 is TGCGCCAGCAGGTGGCTAGCGGGAGTTGGCGGGGAGCTGTTTTTT. This chain uses TRBV4-1 with TRBJ2-2; 10 bases match TRBD2. The V gene's germline CDR1 is MGHRA and CDR2 YSYEKL. This CDR3 contains 15 residues. Trimming took 6 bases from V and 7 from J; bases not matched to a gene: 8.